A selection of T cell receptor beta chains follows, all from one sample in a study of technical replicates of blood from several donors. TCRdb keeps only in-frame clones here, not all; method: immunoSEQ multiplex PCR. Altogether about 18,000 clones are present, approximately 83% being singletons, with the ten largest covering over 9.5%. Input material: PBMCs. The receptors come from a human donor in good health. Some clones in this sample may be carry-over from other donors' samples. Both conserved end residues are part of each CDR3. A D gene is named only where the DNA matches it firmly. Size is omitted from some rows. Given values are once, few, many or a class for expanded clones.

TRBJ2-3 | TRBV12-5 | . | . | CASGPSLGPPTQYF | TGTGCTAGTGGGCCGTCGTTGGGGCCTCCTACGCAGTATTTT
TRBJ2-7 | TRBV10-3 | . | . | CAIRSRLDSYEQYF | TGTGCCATCAGGAGCAGACTTGACTCCTACGAGCAGTACTTC
TRBJ1-1 | TRBV14 | . | . | CASSQQGNTEAFF | TGTGCCAGCAGCCAACAGGGAAACACTGAAGCTTTCTTT
TRBJ2-1 | TRBV18 | TRBD2 | . | CASSPNRLAGVYNEQFF | TGTGCCAGCTCACCAAATAGGCTAGCGGGAGTCTACAATGAGCAGTTCTTC
TRBJ2-5 | TRBV14 | TRBD2 | . | CASSLRLAGEETQYF | TGTGCCAGCAGCCTACGACTAGCGGGAGAAGAGACCCAGTACTTC
TRBJ2-1 | TRBV5-8 | TRBD2 | . | CASSRGTSGNDEQFF | TGTGCCAGCAGCCGGGGGACTAGCGGGAATGATGAGCAGTTCTTC
TRBJ2-1 | TRBV5-8 | . | . | CASSQGQAYNEQFF | TGTGCCAGCAGCCAGGGACAAGCCTACAATGAGCAGTTCTTC
TRBJ1-2 | TRBV28 | TRBD1 | . | CASSTHGQENYGYTF | TGTGCCAGCAGTACACACGGACAGGAGAACTACGGCTACACCTTC
TRBJ1-1 | TRBV11-3 | . | . | CASSLAGRSEAFF | TGTGCCAGCAGCTTAGCGGGAAGGTCTGAAGCTTTCTTT
TRBJ1-4 | TRBV11-2 | . | . | CATSGTQGEKLFF | TGTGCCACCTCCGGGACACAAGGTGAAAAACTGTTTTTT
TRBJ1-5 | TRBV2 | . | . | CASSGTDINQPQHF | TGTGCCAGCAGTGGGACGGACATCAATCAGCCCCAGCATTTT
TRBJ2-2 | TRBV12-5 | . | . | CASGLDPGNTGELFF | TGTGCTAGTGGCCTGGATCCGGGAAACACCGGGGAGCTGTTTTTT
TRBJ2-2 | TRBV11-3 | TRBD1 | . | CASSPPDRDTGELFF | TGTGCCAGCAGCCCACCGGACAGGGACACCGGGGAGCTGTTTTTT
TRBJ2-1 | TRBV28 | TRBD1 | few | CASSPSWGQSSYNEQFF | TGTGCCAGCAGTCCCAGTTGGGGACAGAGCTCCTACAATGAGCAGTTCTTC
TRBJ2-3 | TRBV6-5 | . | once | CASEGGRADTQYF | TGTGCCAGCGAAGGAGGGAGAGCAGATACGCAGTATTTT
TRBJ2-1 | TRBV9 | TRBD2 | . | CASSVGLAGGPTYNEQFF | TGTGCCAGCAGCGTAGGGCTAGCGGGAGGGCCGACCTACAATGAGCAGTTCTTC
TRBJ1-1 | TRBV5-1 | TRBD1 | . | CASSLSAPGQPRQTEAFF | TGCGCCAGCAGCTTGTCGGCCCCGGGACAGCCCCGGCAGACTGAAGCTTTCTTT
TRBJ2-1 | TRBV27 | TRBD2 | . | CASSFAAGVGNEQFF | TGTGCCAGCAGTTTCGCAGCGGGAGTAGGAAATGAGCAGTTCTTC
TRBJ2-3 | TRBV5-1 | TRBD2 | . | CASSSLPAGGLADTQYF | TGCGCCAGCAGCTCCCTTCCGGCGGGAGGGTTAGCAGATACGCAGTATTTT
TRBJ1-1 | TRBV5-1 | TRBD1 | . | CASSPAGGYTEAFF | TGCGCCAGCAGCCCGGCAGGGGGCTACACTGAAGCTTTCTTT
TRBJ2-1 | TRBV7-8 | TRBD2 | . | CASSLARSGSYKNEQFF | TGTGCCAGCAGCTTAGCGCGAAGCGGGAGCTATAAGAATGAGCAGTTCTTC
TRBJ2-5 | TRBV7-9 | TRBD2 | once | CASRHTKPSLAGAKTQYF | TGTGCCAGCAGGCACACCAAACCGTCACTAGCGGGAGCGAAGACCCAGTACTTC
TRBJ2-6 | TRBV6-1 | . | once | CASSEAAGRNVLTF | TGTGCCAGCAGTGAAGCGGCGGGACGTAACGTCCTGACTTTC
TRBJ2-5 | TRBV5-1 | TRBD1 | . | CASSPGQGRETQYF | TGCGCCAGCAGCCCAGGACAGGGAAGGGAGACCCAGTACTTC
TRBJ2-3 | TRBV28 | TRBD1 | . | CASSPGQGVRTDTQYF | TGTGCCAGCAGTCCTGGACAGGGGGTCCGCACAGATACGCAGTATTTT
TRBJ2-1 | TRBV7-3 | TRBD1 | . | CASSPPPLGQGAGEQFF | TGTGCCAGCAGCCCCCCTCCCTTGGGACAGGGGGCGGGTGAGCAGTTCTTC
TRBJ1-1 | TRBV5-1 | TRBD1 | . | CASSLQGDTEAFF | TGCGCCAGCAGCTTGCAGGGGGACACTGAAGCTTTCTTT
TRBJ2-1 | TRBV19 | . | . | CASSPRPSVSLPHNEQFF | TGTGCCAGTAGTCCCCGCCCTAGCGTGTCCCTTCCGCACAATGAGCAGTTCTTC
TRBJ2-4 | TRBV6-1 | TRBD1 | . | CASDLQGAAKNIQYF | TGTGCCAGCGACCTACAGGGGGCGGCCAAAAACATTCAGTACTTC
TRBJ2-1 | TRBV27 | . | . | CASSPPGGNNEQFF | TGTGCCAGCAGTCCCCCCGGAGGAAACAATGAGCAGTTCTTC
TRBJ1-1 | TRBV5-1 | . | few | CASSSRNTEAFF | TGCGCCAGCTCCTCGCGGAACACTGAAGCTTTCTTT
TRBJ2-3 | TRBV7-7 | TRBD2 | . | CASSQPGTRVYF | TGTGCCAGCAGCCAACCCGGGACTAGGGTCTATTTT
TRBJ2-3 | TRBV18 | . | . | CASSPRHGMSTDTQYF | TGTGCCAGCTCACCAAGACACGGAATGAGCACAGATACGCAGTATTTT
TRBJ2-1 | TRBV6-5 | . | . | CASIPTSNEQFF | TGTGCCAGCATCCCGACTAGCAATGAGCAGTTCTTC
TRBJ1-5 | TRBV6-5 | . | . | CASRPRGGSNQPQHF | TGTGCCAGCAGGCCCAGGGGTGGGAGCAATCAGCCCCAGCATTTT
TRBJ1-5 | TRBV19 | . | . | CASSPADNQPQHF | TGTGCCAGTAGTCCAGCGGATAATCAGCCCCAGCATTTT
TRBJ1-1 | TRBV18 | TRBD1 | . | CASSQGASTEAFF | TGTGCCAGCTCACAGGGGGCATCCACTGAAGCTTTCTTT
TRBJ1-2 | TRBV5-1 | TRBD1 | . | CASSLGTGAQANYGYTF | TGCGCCAGCAGCTTGGGTACAGGGGCCCAAGCTAACTATGGCTACACCTTC
TRBJ2-5 | TRBV19 | TRBD2 | . | CASSIGTSGRAGQETQYF | TGTGCCAGTAGTATCGGTACTAGCGGGAGGGCCGGGCAAGAGACCCAGTACTTC